This TCR beta chain came from a study of shared T cell receptors in the human thymus. V was cut by 0 bases and J by 7 bases, with 9 bases left in between. The length of the CDR3 is 13 residues. Germline V gene sequence: CDR1 PRHDT, CDR2 FYEKMQ (reference sequence). The method was immunoSEQ multiplex PCR; TCRdb's version includes in-frame clones alone and lacks a portion of them. The table lists over 350,000 clones, around 95% of them singletons, with 0.015% to 0.025% in the top ten. This chain connects TRBV13 to TRBJ1-1; D unclear. This sequence originates from a human donor. The sample consisted of thymocytes. CDR3 sequence: CASSLGKPLEAFF. CDR3 DNA: TGTGCCAGCAGCTTAGGGAAACCGCTTGAAGCTTTCTTT.